The clone carrying this T cell receptor (beta chain) was detected a few times. The antigen is unknown. This sample was included in a study of T-cell reconstitution after alpha-beta-depleted transplantation in children. Findings and limits, study-wide: High day-60 TCRbeta diversity in some patients came from surviving recipient T cells and thymic progenitors. By about two months after transplant, alpha-beta T cells reportedly arose from several hundred graft clones that had expanded. Newly generated T cells supplied most T-cell counts and diversity one year post-transplant.

This CDR3 region has 13 residues. The V gene end was trimmed by 11 bases and the J gene end by 0 bases; junction bases not matched to a gene: 7. CDR1 and CDR2 (germline): ENHRY, SYGVKD. Unique molecular identifiers were used in preparing the TCRbeta library. TCRdb fed the PCR reads into MiXCR, producing one record per CDR3 protein. The sample records more than 40,000 distinct CDR3 sequences, around 50% being singletons. The input for sequencing was peripheral blood, taken before TCRalphabeta/CD19-depleted stem cell transplant. This chain uses TRBV10-3 with TRBJ2-7; the match to TRBD1 covers 7 bases. The TCR comes from a boy in the first two years of life with SCID, due to receive a stem cell transplant. CDR3: CAARGQSSYEQYF. The CDR3 coding sequence is TGTGCCGCCCGGGGACAGAGCTCCTACGAGCAGTACTTC.